This is a list of T cell receptor beta chains from one sample in a study of T cells in Graves' hyperthyroidism and ophthalmopathy. TCRdb ran MiXCR on the multiplex PCR reads and lists one entry per CDR3 protein. The sample lists around 300,000 distinct CDR3 sequences; roughly 13% were seen once. Sequencing was performed on blood. These receptors all come from a woman in her thirties with Graves' hyperthyroidism that later progressed to Graves' ophthalmopathy. The CDR3 runs from the conserved cysteine through the conserved F or W. The D gene is left open where the match is weak. Part of the rows lack a size; the others show once, few, many or a class for expanded clones.

clone_size j_call d_call v_call cdr3_aa cdr3_nt
few TRBJ1-2 . TRBV29-1 CSVGPNPRGYTF TGCAGCGTTGGCCCCAATCCTCGGGGCTACACCTTC
many TRBJ1-1 . TRBV12-3/TRBV12-4 CASSSNLRDLEAFF TGTGCCAGCAGTTCAAACTTGCGGGACCTTGAAGCTTTCTTT
. TRBJ1-1 . TRBV7-9 CASSRAEEHTEAFF TGTGCCAGCAGCCGCGCGGAGGAGCACACTGAAGCTTTCTTT
. TRBJ1-4 TRBD1 TRBV30 CACLDRAGRDEKLFF TGTGCCTGCCTGGACAGGGCGGGCCGGGATGAAAAACTGTTTTTT
many TRBJ2-5 . TRBV20-1 CSARPLTQGGETQYF TGCAGTGCTAGACCACTAACCCAGGGGGGAGAGACCCAGTACTTC
many TRBJ1-1 . TRBV6-2/TRBV6-3 CASSDGGARTEAFF TGTGCCAGCTCTGACGGGGGGGCGCGCACTGAAGCTTTCTTT
. TRBJ2-1 TRBD2 TRBV4-3 CASSQDGVAGYNEQFF TGCGCCAGCAGCCAAGATGGAGTAGCGGGATACAATGAGCAGTTCTTC
. TRBJ1-2 . TRBV7-9 CASSGGTTLSYGYTF TGTGCCAGCAGCGGCGGGACGACACTCAGCTATGGCTACACCTTC
many TRBJ2-3 . TRBV7-2 CASSPRGGLGTDTQYF TGTGCCAGCAGCCCGAGGGGGGGCCTGGGGACAGATACGCAGTATTTT
many TRBJ2-7 TRBD2 TRBV4-1 CASSLGLAGVSYEQYF TGCGCCAGCAGCCTAGGACTAGCGGGAGTCTCCTACGAGCAGTACTTC
many TRBJ1-2 . TRBV2 CASSTRQIGYTF TGTGCCAGCAGTACGCGACAGATAGGCTACACCTTC
. TRBJ2-1 TRBD1 TRBV4-1 CASRYRGWYNEQFF TGCGCCAGCAGATACAGGGGCTGGTACAATGAGCAGTTCTTC
many TRBJ2-3 TRBD2 TRBV7-9 CASSLATGGSTDTQYF TGTGCCAGCAGCTTAGCCACGGGAGGGAGCACAGATACGCAGTATTTT
many TRBJ1-1 . TRBV10-3 CAISESGDHQFKAFF TGTGCCATCAGTGAGTCGGGGGATCACCAATTCAAAGCTTTCTTT
many TRBJ2-2 . TRBV20-1 CSALNSGTSTGELFF TGCAGTGCCCTTAATTCCGGGACCTCAACCGGGGAGCTGTTTTTT